These 2 T cell receptor beta chains came from one sample sequenced in a study of response to subunit inactivated influenza vaccine (dated by TCRdb to the late 2010s). Sample time point, as interpreted from the label and publication: 40 to 45 days after influenza vaccine administration. Library construction relied on RT-PCR. Sequencer: Illumina HiSeq 2500. The raw public reads went through TCRdb reprocessing: fastp at Q25, MiXCR clone calling, in-frame beta chains kept. Each entry is one CDR3 protein sequence, shown with its most common DNA and genes. The sample table contains about 160,000 distinct CDR3 sequences; only one count was recorded for roughly a tenth of them. Jointly, the top ten make up around 12% of the sample. Material: non-naive T cells sorted from PBMCs, obtained more than 35 days after vaccination. The cell subset or site label of this sample denotes: memory T cell fraction. Receptor source: a man in his fifties or sixties who received an inactivated influenza vaccine. Donor details come from another sample of the same person, matched by shared clones.

In its sample, this clonotype was seen many times. The genes are TRBV7-2 and TRBJ2-7; a possible D gene is TRBD2 (5 bases). Germline loops: CDR1 SGHTA, CDR2 FQGNSA. Trimming removed 5 bases from V and 2 bases from J, with 22 bases in between. This CDR3 is built from 17 residues. The DNA of the CDR3 is TGTGCCAGCAGCCTAAAAGACCATACTGGCGGGCCCTACGAGCAGTACTTC. This codes for CASSLKDHTGGPYEQYF.

This clonotype appeared a few times. The rearrangement uses TRBV20-1 and TRBJ2-7; D is unresolved. Trimming shortened V by 3 bases and J by 2 bases, and 17 bases separated the two germline ends. This CDR3 has 15 amino acids. The germline gives CDR1 DFQATT, CDR2 SNEGSKA (reference sequence). The CDR3 DNA reads as TGCAGTGCTAGTTCCCTCCGGACCCCGCCCTACGAGCAGTACTTC. Protein sequence: CSASSLRTPPYEQYF.